The clone carrying this TCR beta chain was seen a single time. This entry comes from a study of blood T cell repertoires in COVID-19. Study-level background: Samples taken during acute and convalescent COVID-19 were collected in the United States, Italy and Spain. Sources were T cells, B-cell-depleted T cells, or PBMCs; the material itself was cDNA or gDNA.

Source study methods: Amplification with reference gene primers provided the estimates of nucleated cell counts. Profiled with immunoSEQ multiplex PCR; TCRdb holds only in-frame clones, not every one. V, J and clone size are taken as reported in that table, and D and trimming were inferred from the DNA itself. This sample has about 300,000 clones, with approximately 87% found just once. The sequenced sample consisted of peripheral blood. The receptor's source is a middle-aged woman who had recovered from COVID-19.

The CDR3 region is CASSPGQGAGNQPQHF. CDR3 in DNA: TGTGCCAGCTCCCCGGGACAGGGGGCTGGCAATCAGCCCCAGCATTTT. The chain combines TRBV18 with TRBJ1-5; 12 nucleotides agree with TRBD1. This CDR3 region has 16 residues. V lost 6 bases, J lost 2 bases, and 5 bases stayed unmatched. In germline, CDR1 is KGHSH, CDR2 LQKENI.